The 9 T cell receptor beta chains given below trace back to one sample, sequenced in a study of molecular identifiers for immune sequencing clone quantification. From the PCR reads, TCRdb called clonotypes with MiXCR, one entry per CDR3 protein. The sample holds a few hundred thousand distinct CDR3 sequences; about 22% are singletons and the top ten take about 0.73%. The sample taken for sequencing was naive CD8+ T cells from blood, with Jurkat cell RNA spiked in. Specified subset: FACS-sorted CD8+CD4-CCR7+CD45RA+ naive T cells. These receptors were obtained from a human donor in good health. Some libraries in this study had Jurkat cell RNA spiked in.

This clonotype showed up many times. The chain is built from TRBV12-3 or TRBV12-4 and TRBJ2-3, with 8 positions matching TRBD1. This CDR3 region has 16 residues. Losses at the gene ends were 6 bases for V and 3 bases for J; bases not matched to a gene: 11. The CDR3 is CASSPGTGPRTDTQYF. The CDR3 DNA follows: TGTGCCAGCAGCCCCGGGACAGGTCCACGAACAGATACGCAGTATTTT.

The chain recombines TRBV6-2 or TRBV6-3 with TRBJ2-6; TRBD1 aligns across 7 bases. CDR3 length: 18 amino acids. Losses at the gene ends were 4 bases for V and 5 bases for J; bases not matched to a gene: 14. Germline CDR1 and CDR2: MNHEY and SVGEGT. DNA for the CDR3: TGTGCCAGCAGTTCTCGGACAGGAAACCGTCTCTGGGCCAACGTCCTGACTTTC. Translation: CASSSRTGNRLWANVLTF.

The chain links TRBV3-1 to TRBJ2-4; weak D call: TRBD1 (5 bases). Germline lookup yields CDR1 LGHDT and CDR2 YNNKEL (reference sequence). The ends were cut back, 2 bases at V and 3 bases at J, with 23 bases in the middle. The CDR3 extends over 19 amino acids. The CDR3 is CASSQKMIDRPLVKNIQYF. The CDR3 nucleotides read TGTGCCAGCAGCCAAAAGATGATCGACAGACCTCTAGTCAAAAACATTCAGTACTTC. Based on the CDR3 plus reference TRBV3-1 and TRBJ2-4, the full variable domain is DTAVSQTPKYLVTQMGNDKSIKCEQNLGHDTMYWYKQDSKKFLKIMFSYNNKELIINETVPNRFSPKSPDKAHLNLHINSLELGDSAVYFCASSQKMIDRPLVKNIQYFGAGTRLSVL.

This clonotype was seen more than once but under ten times. The chain employs TRBV7-6 and TRBJ2-3; D unresolved. V was clipped by 1 base and J by 1 base, with 6 bases between them. The CDR3 loop spans 14 amino acids. The V gene's germline CDR1 is SGHVS and CDR2 FNYEAQ. The CDR3 reads CASSLGMGTDTQYF. The CDR3 DNA reads TGTGCCAGCAGCTTAGGGATGGGCACAGATACGCAGTATTTT.

V is TRBV20-1 and J is TRBJ2-7; 7 bases match TRBD1. The germline CDR1 and CDR2 sequences are DFQATT and SNEGSKA (reference sequence). The CDR3 extends over 16 amino acids. The junction had 12 bases not matched to a gene; V was cut back by 3 bases and J by 1 base. The CDR3 here is CSASAVMTGISYEQYF. CDR3 bases: TGCAGTGCTAGCGCCGTAATGACAGGGATTTCCTACGAGCAGTACTTC.

This clonotype has only a few counts. The rearrangement uses TRBV29-1 and TRBJ2-5; D assignment may be TRBD1 or TRBD2 (5 bases each). The CDR3 consists of 10 residues. V was shortened by 4 bases and J by 9 bases, with 9 bases between the two germline ends. Germline lookup yields CDR1 SQVTM and CDR2 ANQGSEA. The CDR3 sequence: CSVGGWAQYF. CDR3 DNA: TGCAGCGTTGGGGGGTGGGCCCAGTACTTC.

V and J are TRBV30 and TRBJ2-7; D may be TRBD1 or TRBD2 (5 bases each). Germline CDR1 reads GTSNPN; CDR2 reads SVGIG (reference sequence). V lost 3 bases and J lost 5, with 17 bases in between. The CDR3 runs 14 residues. The CDR3 is CAWSPGAPPNEQYF. The CDR3 DNA is TGTGCCTGGAGCCCCGGGGCGCCTCCCAACGAGCAGTACTTC. Full variable domain (outside the CDR3, taken from reference TRBV30 and TRBJ2-7): SQTIHQWPATLVQPVGSPLSLECTVEGTSNPNLYWYRQAAGRGLQLLFYSVGIGQISSEVPQNLSASRPQDRQFILSSKKLLLSDSGFYLCAWSPGAPPNEQYFGPGTRLTVT.

In its sample, this clonotype was seen once. This could be a read error, since a much larger clone is one nucleotide away. The chain employs TRBV29-1 and TRBJ2-3; 8 bases agree with TRBD1. The CDR3 is 14 amino acids. The V gene's germline CDR1 is SQVTM and CDR2 ANQGSEA. The CDR3, as DNA: TGCGGCGTTGAGGCGGGGTCGGGGACAGGTACGCAGTATTTT. Translating gives CGVEAGSGTGTQYF.

On this clonotype itself: This may stem from a read error, because a much larger clone lies one nucleotide away. This chain joins TRBV5-3 and TRBJ2-3; TRBD1 might be the D (6 bases). TRBV5-3 is placed among ORFs of uncertain function. The CDR3 contains 16 residues. The ends were cut back, 8 bases at V and 2 bases at J, with 21 bases in the middle. The CDR3 loop reads CASSLGAARNTDTQYF. As DNA, the CDR3 is TGTGCCAGCAGTTTGGGGGCAGCGAGAAACACAGATACGCAGTATTTT.